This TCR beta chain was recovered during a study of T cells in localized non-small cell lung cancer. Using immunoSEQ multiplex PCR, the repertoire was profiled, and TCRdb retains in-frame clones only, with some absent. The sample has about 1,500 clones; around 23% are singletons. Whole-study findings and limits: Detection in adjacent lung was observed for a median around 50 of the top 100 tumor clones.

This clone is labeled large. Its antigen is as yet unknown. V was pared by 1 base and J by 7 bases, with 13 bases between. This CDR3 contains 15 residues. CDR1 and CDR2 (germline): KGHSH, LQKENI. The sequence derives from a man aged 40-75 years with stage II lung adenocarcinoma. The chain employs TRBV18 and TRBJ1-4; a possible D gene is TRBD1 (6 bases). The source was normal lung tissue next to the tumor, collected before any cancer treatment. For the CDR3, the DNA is TGTGCCAGCTCACCACGAGTGGGGGCGGGTGAAAAACTGTTTTTT. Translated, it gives CASSPRVGAGEKLFF.